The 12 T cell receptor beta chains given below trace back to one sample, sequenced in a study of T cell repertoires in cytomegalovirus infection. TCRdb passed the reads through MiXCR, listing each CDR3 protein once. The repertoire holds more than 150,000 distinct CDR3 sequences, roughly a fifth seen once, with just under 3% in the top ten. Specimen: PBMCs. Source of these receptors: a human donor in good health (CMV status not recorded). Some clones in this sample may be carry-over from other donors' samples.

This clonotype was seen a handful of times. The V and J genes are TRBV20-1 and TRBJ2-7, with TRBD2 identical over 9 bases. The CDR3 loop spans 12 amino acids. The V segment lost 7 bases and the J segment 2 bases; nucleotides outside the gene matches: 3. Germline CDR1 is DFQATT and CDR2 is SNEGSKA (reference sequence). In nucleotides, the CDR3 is TGCAGTGTTAAGCGGGGGGCCTACGAGCAGTACTTC. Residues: CSVKRGAYEQYF.

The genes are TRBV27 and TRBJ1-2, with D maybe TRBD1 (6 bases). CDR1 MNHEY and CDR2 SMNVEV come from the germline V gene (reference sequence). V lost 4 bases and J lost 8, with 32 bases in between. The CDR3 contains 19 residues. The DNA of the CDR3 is TGTGCCAGCAGTTCCGAAAGGGGGATCCAACAGGGACCTACGGGGGGCTACACCTTC. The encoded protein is CASSSERGIQQGPTGGYTF.

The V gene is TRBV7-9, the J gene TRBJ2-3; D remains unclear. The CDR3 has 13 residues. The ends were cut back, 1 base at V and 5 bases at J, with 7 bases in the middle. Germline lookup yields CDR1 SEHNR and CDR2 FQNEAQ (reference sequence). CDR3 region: CASSLGSQDTQYF. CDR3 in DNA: TGTGCCAGCAGCTTAGGCTCGCAAGATACGCAGTATTTT.

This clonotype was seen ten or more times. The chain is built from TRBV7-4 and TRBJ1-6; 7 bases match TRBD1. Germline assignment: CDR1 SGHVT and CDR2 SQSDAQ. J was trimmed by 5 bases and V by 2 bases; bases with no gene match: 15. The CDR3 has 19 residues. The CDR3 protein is CASSLKRRGGGGHNSPLHF. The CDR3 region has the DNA TGTGCCAGCAGCTTAAAGAGGCGAGGAGGGGGCGGCCATAATTCACCCCTCCACTTT. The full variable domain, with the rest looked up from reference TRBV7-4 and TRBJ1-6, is GAGVSQSPRYKVAKRGRDVALRCDSISGHVTLYWYRQTLGQGSEVLTYSQSDAQRDKSGRPSGRFSAERPERSVSTLKIQRTEQGDSAVYLCASSLKRRGGGGHNSPLHFGNGTRLTVT.

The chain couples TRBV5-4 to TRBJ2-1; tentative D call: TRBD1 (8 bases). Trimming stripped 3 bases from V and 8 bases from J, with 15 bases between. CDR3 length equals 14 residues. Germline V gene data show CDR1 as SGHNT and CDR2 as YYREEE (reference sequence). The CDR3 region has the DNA TGTGCCAGCAGCTCGCCCACAGGGGGGGATGAGCAGTTCTTC. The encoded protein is CASSSPTGGDEQFF.

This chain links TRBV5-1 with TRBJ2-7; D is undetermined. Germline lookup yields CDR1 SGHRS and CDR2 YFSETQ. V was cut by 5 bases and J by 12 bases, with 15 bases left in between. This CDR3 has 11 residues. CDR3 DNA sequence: TGCGCCAGCAGGGGTGAGACGGTGGCGTACTTC. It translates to CASRGETVAYF.

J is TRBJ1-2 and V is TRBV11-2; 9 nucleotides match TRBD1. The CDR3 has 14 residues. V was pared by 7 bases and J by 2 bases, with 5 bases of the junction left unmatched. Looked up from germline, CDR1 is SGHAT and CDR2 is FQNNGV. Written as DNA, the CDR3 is TGTGCCAGCACAAGGGACAGGGACAACTATGGCTACACCTTC. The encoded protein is CASTRDRDNYGYTF. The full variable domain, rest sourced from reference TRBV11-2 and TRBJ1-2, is EAGVAQSPRYKIIEKRQSVAFWCNPISGHATLYWYQQILGQGPKLLIQFQNNGVVDDSQLPKDRFSAERLKGVDSTLKIQPAKLEDSAVYLCASTRDRDNYGYTFGSGTRLTVV.

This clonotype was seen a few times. The CDR3 DNA follows: TGTGCCAGCTGGCCCGCACACCGAAGGTTAAGCAATGAGCAGTTCTTC. This sequence encodes CASWPAHRRLSNEQFF. The chain combines TRBV28 with TRBJ2-1, with no clear D. Trimming took off 8 bases at V and 6 bases at J, with 23 bases between the two ends. The germline V gene has CDR1 MDHEN and CDR2 SYDVKM. This CDR3 region has 16 residues.

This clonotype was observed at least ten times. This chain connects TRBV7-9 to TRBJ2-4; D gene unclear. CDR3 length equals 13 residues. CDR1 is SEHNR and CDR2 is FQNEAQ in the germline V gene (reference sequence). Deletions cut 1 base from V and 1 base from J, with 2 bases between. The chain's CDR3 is CASSLGAKNIQYF. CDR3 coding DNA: TGTGCCAGCAGCTTAGGGGCCAAAAACATTCAGTACTTC.

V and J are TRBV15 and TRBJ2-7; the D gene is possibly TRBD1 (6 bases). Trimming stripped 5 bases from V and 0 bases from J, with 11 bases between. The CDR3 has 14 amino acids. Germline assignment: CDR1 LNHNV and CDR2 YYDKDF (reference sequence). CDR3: CATSVSGDSYEQYF. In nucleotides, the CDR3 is TGTGCCACCAGCGTCTCAGGGGACTCCTACGAGCAGTACTTC.

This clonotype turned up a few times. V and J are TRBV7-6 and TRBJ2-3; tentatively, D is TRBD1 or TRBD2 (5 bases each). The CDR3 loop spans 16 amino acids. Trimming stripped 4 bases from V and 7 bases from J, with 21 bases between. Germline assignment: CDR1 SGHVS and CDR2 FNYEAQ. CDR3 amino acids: CASSSGRGLTLHTQYF. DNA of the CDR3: TGTGCCAGCAGCTCGGGACGCGGCCTAACTCTGCATACGCAGTATTTT.

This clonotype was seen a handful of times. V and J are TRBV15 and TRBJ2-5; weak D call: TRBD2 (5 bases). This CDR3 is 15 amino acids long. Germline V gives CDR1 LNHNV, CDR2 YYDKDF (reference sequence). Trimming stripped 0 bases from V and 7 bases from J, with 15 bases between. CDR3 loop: CATSRDFEGLGTQYF. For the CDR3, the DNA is TGTGCCACCAGCAGAGATTTTGAGGGCCTTGGGACCCAGTACTTC.